The clone carrying this T cell receptor (beta chain) was counted ten times or more. The time point here: technical triplicate 1. TCRdb itself ran the 5' RACE reads through MiXCR, one entry per CDR3 protein. The sample holds about 24,000 distinct CDR3 sequences, around 13% seen once. This entry belongs to a study of neurological immune-mediated disorders. Germline CDR1 and CDR2: DFQATT and SNEGSKA (reference sequence). CDR3 size: 16 residues. The trim removed 6 bases at V and 1 base at J, leaving 10 bases unmatched. Sequenced sample: CD4+ T cells from blood. V gene TRBV20-1 combines with J gene TRBJ2-3; 10 positions agree with TRBD2. The TCR originated in a female donor with HTLV-1-associated myelopathy (HAM/TSP). DNA of the CDR3: TGCAGTGCCCTCGCAACAACTAGCGGGGGCACAGATACGCAGTATTTT. This gives the protein CSALATTSGGTDTQYF.